The text below deals with one T cell receptor beta chain. The naive CD8 population came from CD45RO-negative cells selected for CCR7, without terminally differentiated effector memory CD45RA+ cells. Germline values: CDR1 SGHNT, CDR2 YENEEA. V lost 5 bases and J 6 bases, leaving 11 bases between the germline ends. The CDR3 runs to 12 residues. The data originate from a study of shared clonotypes between healthy human individuals. In the study overall: Three plates were used per donor for CD4 naive, three for CD4 memory, two for CD8 naive and one for CD8 memory.

TCRdb keeps only in-frame clones here, not all; method: immunoSEQ multiplex PCR. The repertoire holds millions of clones, with less than 95% as singletons. Sequenced: naive CD8+ T cells sorted from blood. The receptor was isolated from a man between 18 and 35 years old in good health. The V and J genes are TRBV11-3 and TRBJ2-7; D gene uncertain. CDR3 in DNA: TGTGCCAGCAGCCGGTTTCTCGGCGAGCAGTACTTC. Translating gives CASSRFLGEQYF.